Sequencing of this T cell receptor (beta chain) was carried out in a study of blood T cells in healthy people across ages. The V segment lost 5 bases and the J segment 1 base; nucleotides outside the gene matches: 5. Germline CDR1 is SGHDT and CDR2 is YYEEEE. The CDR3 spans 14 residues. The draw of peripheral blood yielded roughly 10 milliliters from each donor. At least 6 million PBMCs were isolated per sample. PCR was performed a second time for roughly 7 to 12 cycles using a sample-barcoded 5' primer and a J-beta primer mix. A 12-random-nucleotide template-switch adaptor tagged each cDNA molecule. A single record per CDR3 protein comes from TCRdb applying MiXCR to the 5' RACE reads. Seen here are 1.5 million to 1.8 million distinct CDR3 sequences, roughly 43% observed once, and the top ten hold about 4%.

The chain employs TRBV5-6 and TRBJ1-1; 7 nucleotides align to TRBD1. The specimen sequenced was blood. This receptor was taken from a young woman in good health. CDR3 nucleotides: TGTGCCAGCAGGGAGACAGGGAGGAACACTGAAGCTTTCTTT. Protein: CASRETGRNTEAFF.